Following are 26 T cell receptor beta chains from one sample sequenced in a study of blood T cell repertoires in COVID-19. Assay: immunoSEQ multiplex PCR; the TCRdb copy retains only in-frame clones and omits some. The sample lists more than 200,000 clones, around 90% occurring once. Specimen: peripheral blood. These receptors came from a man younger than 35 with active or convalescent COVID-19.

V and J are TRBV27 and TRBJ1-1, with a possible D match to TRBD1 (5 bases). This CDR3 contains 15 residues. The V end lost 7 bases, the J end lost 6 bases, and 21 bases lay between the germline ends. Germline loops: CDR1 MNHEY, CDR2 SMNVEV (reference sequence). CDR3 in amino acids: CASTRRHQGGAEAFF. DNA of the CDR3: TGTGCCAGCACTCGACGCCACCAGGGCGGCGCTGAAGCTTTCTTT.

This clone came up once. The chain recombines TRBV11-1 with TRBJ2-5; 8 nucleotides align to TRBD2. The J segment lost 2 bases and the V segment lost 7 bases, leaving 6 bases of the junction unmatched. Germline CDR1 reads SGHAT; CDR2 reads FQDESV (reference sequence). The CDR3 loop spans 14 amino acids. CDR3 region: CASTQRGLQETQYF. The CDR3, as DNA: TGTGCCAGCACCCAGCGGGGGTTACAAGAGACCCAGTACTTC.

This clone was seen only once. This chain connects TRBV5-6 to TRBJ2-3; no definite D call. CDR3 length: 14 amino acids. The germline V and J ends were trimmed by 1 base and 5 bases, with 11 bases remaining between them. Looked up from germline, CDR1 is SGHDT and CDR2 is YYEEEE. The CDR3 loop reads CASSLISVIDTQYF. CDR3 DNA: TGTGCCAGCAGCTTGATAAGCGTTATAGATACGCAGTATTTT.

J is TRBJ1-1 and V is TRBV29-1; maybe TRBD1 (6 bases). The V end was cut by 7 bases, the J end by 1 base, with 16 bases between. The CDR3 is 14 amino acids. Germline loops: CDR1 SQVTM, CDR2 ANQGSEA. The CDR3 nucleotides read TGCAGCGGGACGTTAGGACAGACGAACACTGAAGCTTTCTTT. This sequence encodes CSGTLGQTNTEAFF.

This CDR3 reads CASSPISASAYGYTF. CDR3 nucleotides: TGTGCCAGCTCACCAATTAGCGCGTCGGCCTATGGCTACACCTTC. V usage is TRBV18 and J usage is TRBJ1-2; the D is unclear. The CDR3 is made up of 15 amino acids. Germline V CDR1 and CDR2: KGHSH, LQKENI. V gave up 2 bases and J gave up 4 bases, with 14 bases separating them.

The CDR3 DNA reads TGTGCCAGCAGCACCGGACAGGGGCCGCTAAGCTCTGGAAACACCATATATTTT. Encoded protein: CASSTGQGPLSSGNTIYF. The J gene is TRBJ1-3, the V gene TRBV7-9; 9 bases agree with TRBD1. This CDR3 has 18 amino acids. Germline-derived CDR1 and CDR2 are SEHNR and FQNEAQ (reference sequence). V was pared by 5 bases and J by 0 bases, with 11 bases of the junction left unmatched.

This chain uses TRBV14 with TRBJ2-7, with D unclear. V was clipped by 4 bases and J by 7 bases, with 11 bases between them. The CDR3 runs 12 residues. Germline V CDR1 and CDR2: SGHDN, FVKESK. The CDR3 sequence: CASSRASGEQYF. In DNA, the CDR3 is TGTGCCAGCAGCCGGGCCTCAGGAGAGCAGTACTTC.

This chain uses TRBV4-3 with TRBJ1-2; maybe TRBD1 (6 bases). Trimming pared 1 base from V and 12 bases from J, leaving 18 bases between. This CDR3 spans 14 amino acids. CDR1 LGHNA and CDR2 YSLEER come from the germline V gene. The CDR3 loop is CASSQARAGVAHTF. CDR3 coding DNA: TGCGCCAGCAGCCAAGCTAGGGCAGGGGTTGCACACACCTTC.

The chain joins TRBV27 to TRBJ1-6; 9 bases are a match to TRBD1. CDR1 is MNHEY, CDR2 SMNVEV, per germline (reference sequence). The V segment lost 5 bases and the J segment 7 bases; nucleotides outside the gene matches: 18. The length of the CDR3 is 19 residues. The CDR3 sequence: CASSPQDRGKWVGNSPLHF. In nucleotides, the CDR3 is TGTGCCAGCAGTCCCCAGGACAGGGGAAAGTGGGTTGGGAATTCACCCCTCCACTTT.

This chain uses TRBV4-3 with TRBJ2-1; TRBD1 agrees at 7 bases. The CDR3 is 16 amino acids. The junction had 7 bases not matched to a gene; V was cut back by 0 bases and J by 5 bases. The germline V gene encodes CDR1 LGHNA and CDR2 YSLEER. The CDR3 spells CASSQEWTGLDNEQFF. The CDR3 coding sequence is TGCGCCAGCAGCCAAGAATGGACAGGACTTGACAATGAGCAGTTCTTC.

The CDR3 DNA reads TGTGCCAGCTCACCACGGGTCGATAGGGGGAGTGGAAACACCATATATTTT. It translates to CASSPRVDRGSGNTIYF. J is TRBJ1-3 and V is TRBV18; D might be TRBD1 (6 bases). Germline V gene sequence: CDR1 KGHSH, CDR2 LQKENI. The V and J ends lost 1 base and 3 bases respectively, with 16 bases between them. The CDR3 contains 17 residues.

The CDR3 protein is CASSYKPGTGRSYEQYF. In DNA, the CDR3 is TGTGCCAGCAGTTACAAGCCGGGGACTGGTAGATCCTACGAGCAGTACTTC. This sequence joins TRBV6-2 or TRBV6-3 and TRBJ2-7, with D possibly being TRBD2 (6 bases). This CDR3 has 17 amino acids. Germline-derived CDR1 and CDR2 are MNHEY and SVGEGT. V was trimmed by 2 bases and J by 1 base, leaving 18 bases between them.

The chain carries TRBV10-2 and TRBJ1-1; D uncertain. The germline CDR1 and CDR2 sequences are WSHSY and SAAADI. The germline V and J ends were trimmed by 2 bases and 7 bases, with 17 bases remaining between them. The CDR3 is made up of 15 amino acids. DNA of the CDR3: TGCGCCAGCAGTGAGACTTGGGCAGCTCGGGGTGAAGCTTTCTTT. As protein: CASSETWAARGEAFF.

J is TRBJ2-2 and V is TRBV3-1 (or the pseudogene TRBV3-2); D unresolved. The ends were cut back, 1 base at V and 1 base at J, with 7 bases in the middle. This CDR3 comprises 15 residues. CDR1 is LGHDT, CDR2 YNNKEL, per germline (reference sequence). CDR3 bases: TGTGCCAGCAGCCAAGTTCCCGGGAACACCGGGGAGCTGTTTTTT. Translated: CASSQVPGNTGELFF.

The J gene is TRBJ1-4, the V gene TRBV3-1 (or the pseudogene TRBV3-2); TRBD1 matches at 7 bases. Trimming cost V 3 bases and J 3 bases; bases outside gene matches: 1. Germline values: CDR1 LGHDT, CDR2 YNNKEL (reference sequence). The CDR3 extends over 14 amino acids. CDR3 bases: TGTGCCAGCAGCCACGGGACAGCTAATGAAAAACTGTTTTTT. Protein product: CASSHGTANEKLFF.

CDR3 coding DNA: TGTGCCAGCAGCTCGGACAGTATGCACCATGAGCAGTTCTTC. Translating it yields CASSSDSMHHEQFF. The gene calls are TRBV7-7 and TRBJ2-1; TRBD1 is a possible D gene (6 bases). V was trimmed by 4 bases and J by 8 bases, leaving 15 bases between them. This CDR3 comprises 14 residues. Germline CDR1 reads SSHAT; CDR2 reads FNYEAQ (reference sequence).

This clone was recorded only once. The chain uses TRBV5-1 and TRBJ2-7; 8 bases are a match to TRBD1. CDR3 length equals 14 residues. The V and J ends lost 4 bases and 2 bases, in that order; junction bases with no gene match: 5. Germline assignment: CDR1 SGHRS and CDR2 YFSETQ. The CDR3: CASSTGTGTYEQYF. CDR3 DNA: TGCGCCAGCAGCACAGGGACAGGAACCTACGAGCAGTACTTC.

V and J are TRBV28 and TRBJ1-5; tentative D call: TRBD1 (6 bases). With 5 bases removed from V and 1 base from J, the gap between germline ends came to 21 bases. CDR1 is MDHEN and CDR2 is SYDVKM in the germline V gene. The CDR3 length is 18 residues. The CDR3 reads CASSALMWGLMSNQPQHF. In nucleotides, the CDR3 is TGTGCCAGCAGTGCCCTAATGTGGGGGCTTATGAGCAATCAGCCCCAGCATTTT.

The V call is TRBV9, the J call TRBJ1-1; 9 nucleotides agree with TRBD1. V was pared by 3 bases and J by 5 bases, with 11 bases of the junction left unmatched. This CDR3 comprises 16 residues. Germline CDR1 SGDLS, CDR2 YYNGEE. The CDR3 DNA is TGTGCCAGCAGCGAACAGGGGGCCGGGGGGTGGACTGAAGCTTTCTTT. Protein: CASSEQGAGGWTEAFF.

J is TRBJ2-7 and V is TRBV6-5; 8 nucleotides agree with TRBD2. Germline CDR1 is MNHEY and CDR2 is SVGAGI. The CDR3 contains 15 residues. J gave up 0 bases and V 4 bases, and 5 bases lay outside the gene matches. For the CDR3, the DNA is TGTGCCAGCAGTTTTAGCGGGACCCTCTCCTACGAGCAGTACTTC. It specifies CASSFSGTLSYEQYF.

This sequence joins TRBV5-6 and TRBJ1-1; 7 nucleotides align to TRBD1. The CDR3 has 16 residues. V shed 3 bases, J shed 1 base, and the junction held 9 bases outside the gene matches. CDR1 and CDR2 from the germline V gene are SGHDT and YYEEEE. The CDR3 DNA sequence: TGTGCCAGCAGCTACCGGGACAGCAGCGCGAACACTGAAGCTTTCTTT. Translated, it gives CASSYRDSSANTEAFF.

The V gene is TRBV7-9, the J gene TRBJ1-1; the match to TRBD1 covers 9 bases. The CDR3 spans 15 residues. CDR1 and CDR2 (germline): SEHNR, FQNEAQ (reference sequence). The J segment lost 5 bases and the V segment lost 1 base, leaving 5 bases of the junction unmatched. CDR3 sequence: CASSLDRGLRTEAFF. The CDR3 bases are TGTGCCAGCAGCTTAGACAGGGGGCTTCGAACTGAAGCTTTCTTT.

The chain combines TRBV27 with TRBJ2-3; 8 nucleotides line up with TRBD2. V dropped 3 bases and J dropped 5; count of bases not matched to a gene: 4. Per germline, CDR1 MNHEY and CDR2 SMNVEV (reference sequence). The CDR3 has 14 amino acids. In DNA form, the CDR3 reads TGTGCCAGCAGTTTGCGGGGGGAAATAGATACGCAGTATTTT. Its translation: CASSLRGEIDTQYF.

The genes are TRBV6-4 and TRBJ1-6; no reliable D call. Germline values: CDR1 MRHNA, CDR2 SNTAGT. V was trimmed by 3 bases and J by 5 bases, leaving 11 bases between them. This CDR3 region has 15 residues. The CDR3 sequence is CASSEEGFNNSPLHF. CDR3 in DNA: TGTGCCAGCAGTGAGGAGGGCTTTAATAATTCACCCCTCCACTTT.

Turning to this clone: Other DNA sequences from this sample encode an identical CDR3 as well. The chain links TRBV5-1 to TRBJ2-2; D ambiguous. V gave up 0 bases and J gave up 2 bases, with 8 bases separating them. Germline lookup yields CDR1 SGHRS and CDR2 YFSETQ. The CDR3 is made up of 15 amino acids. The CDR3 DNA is TGCGCCAGCAGCTTGGAACAGACAAACACCGGGGAGCTGTTTTTT. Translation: CASSLEQTNTGELFF.

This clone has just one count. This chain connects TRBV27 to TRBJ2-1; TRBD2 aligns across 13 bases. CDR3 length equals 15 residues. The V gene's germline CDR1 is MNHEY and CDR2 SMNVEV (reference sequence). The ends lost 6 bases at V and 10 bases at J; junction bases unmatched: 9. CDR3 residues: CASRPGTSGIGEQFF. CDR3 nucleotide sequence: TGTGCCAGCAGACCCGGGACTAGCGGGATTGGGGAGCAGTTCTTC.